Included here is one T cell receptor beta chain sequence, with context. The antigen is not known. This entry is derived from a study of T-cell memory formation after mild COVID-19. Study as a whole: Largely donor-specific sequence clusters came from a couple of donors.

One entry per CDR3 protein results from TCRdb running MiXCR on the 5' RACE reads. The sample has some 600,000 distinct CDR3 sequences; 17% are singletons. This CDR3 spans 14 amino acids. The V end was cut by 0 bases, the J end by 10 bases, with 11 bases between. CDR1 and CDR2 from the germline V gene are SGDLS and YYNGEE. Study findings and constraints: Proof of SARS-CoV-2 specificity was absent for the second-wave clones that crested on day 37. Certain responding clones were present in pre-infection memory, suggesting participation of cross-reactive memory. Contracting CD8+ clones were enriched in EMRA, CD4+ mainly in CM and EM.

The clonotype originates from an adult woman who had mild COVID-19 (a few samples of this study predate the infection). Cell type and time point are not known. This sequence joins TRBV9 and TRBJ1-6; no reliable D call. The sequencing sample was made of PBMCs or a T cell subset sorted from them (not recorded which). The CDR3 sequence is CASSVGRVESPLHF. CDR3 coding DNA: TGTGCCAGCAGCGTAGGGCGGGTTGAGTCACCCCTCCACTTT.